The rows below give T cell receptor beta chains drawn from one sample of a study of post-analysis software for immune sequencing data. Via MiXCR, TCRdb re-called the PCR reads, giving one row per CDR3 protein. The data show around 260,000 distinct CDR3 sequences, less than 40% seen once. Sequenced sample: blood. Source of these receptors: a girl aged 10 to 17 with multiple sclerosis. CDR3s include the opening cysteine and the closing phenylalanine or tryptophan. D genes are given only for firm matches. The size of a clone is reported for some rows only, either as once, few or many, or as a class for expanded clones.

D gene: NA; J gene: TRBJ2-1; V gene: TRBV5-5; clone size: many; CDR3 protein: CASSLEPLGSSYNEQFF; CDR3 DNA: TGTGCCAGCAGCTTGGAGCCACTCGGTAGCTCCTACAATGAGCAGTTCTTC
D gene: NA; J gene: TRBJ1-5; V gene: TRBV12-3/TRBV12-4; clone size: NA; CDR3 protein: CASSFVGVGSNQPQHF; CDR3 DNA: TGTGCCAGCAGTTTTGTAGGGGTGGGAAGCAATCAGCCCCAGCATTTT
D gene: NA; J gene: TRBJ2-7; V gene: TRBV5-1; clone size: NA; CDR3 protein: CASSLGVAGYDEQYF; CDR3 DNA: TGCGCCAGCAGCTTGGGGGTGGCAGGGTACGACGAGCAGTACTTC
D gene: NA; J gene: TRBJ1-4; V gene: TRBV12-3/TRBV12-4; clone size: many; CDR3 protein: CASSSPGPSTNEKLFF; CDR3 DNA: TGTGCCAGCAGTTCTCCGGGACCCTCAACTAATGAAAAACTGTTTTTT
D gene: TRBD2; J gene: TRBJ2-1; V gene: TRBV15; clone size: NA; CDR3 protein: CATSKTSGGADEQFF; CDR3 DNA: TGTGCCACCAGCAAAACTAGCGGGGGGGCCGATGAGCAGTTCTTC
D gene: NA; J gene: TRBJ1-5; V gene: TRBV6-1; clone size: NA; CDR3 protein: CASRGSENQPQHF; CDR3 DNA: TGTGCCAGCAGAGGCAGCGAGAATCAGCCCCAGCATTTT
D gene: TRBD2; J gene: TRBJ2-1; V gene: TRBV6-5; clone size: many; CDR3 protein: CASSHELAGFYNEQFF; CDR3 DNA: TGTGCCAGCAGTCACGAGCTAGCGGGGTTCTACAATGAGCAGTTCTTC
D gene: TRBD2; J gene: TRBJ2-5; V gene: TRBV20-1; clone size: NA; CDR3 protein: CSAKTPGLAGGEVPQETQYF; CDR3 DNA: TGCAGTGCGAAGACACCGGGACTAGCGGGAGGGGAGGTCCCTCAAGAGACCCAGTACTTC
D gene: NA; J gene: TRBJ2-3; V gene: TRBV4-1; clone size: NA; CDR3 protein: CASSQVSQGMDTQYF; CDR3 DNA: TGCGCCAGCAGCCAAGTGAGCCAGGGGATGGATACGCAGTATTTT
D gene: TRBD2; J gene: TRBJ2-5; V gene: TRBV7-2; clone size: NA; CDR3 protein: CASSPGGATQYF; CDR3 DNA: TGTGCCAGCAGCCCGGGGGGAGCCACCCAGTACTTC
D gene: TRBD2; J gene: TRBJ2-5; V gene: TRBV4-1; clone size: NA; CDR3 protein: CASSQQGLAKETQYF; CDR3 DNA: TGCGCCAGCAGCCAACAGGGACTAGCTAAAGAGACCCAGTACTTC
D gene: NA; J gene: TRBJ2-4; V gene: TRBV6-1; clone size: few; CDR3 protein: CASSEGDIGAKNIQYF; CDR3 DNA: TGTGCCAGCAGTGAAGGGGATATTGGGGCCAAAAACATTCAGTACTTC
D gene: NA; J gene: TRBJ1-1; V gene: TRBV29-1; clone size: few; CDR3 protein: CSGGALGGSTEAFF; CDR3 DNA: TGCAGCGGAGGGGCTCTTGGGGGGTCCACTGAAGCTTTCTTT
D gene: NA; J gene: TRBJ2-2; V gene: TRBV7-9; clone size: few; CDR3 protein: CASSFRNTGELFF; CDR3 DNA: TGTGCCAGCAGCTTCCGGAACACCGGGGAGCTGTTTTTT
D gene: NA; J gene: TRBJ1-4; V gene: TRBV20-1; clone size: few; CDR3 protein: CSAVGAAGATNEKRFF; CDR3 DNA: TGCAGTGCCGTGGGGGCAGCCGGAGCAACTAATGAAAAACGGTTTTTT
D gene: NA; J gene: TRBJ2-5; V gene: TRBV29-1; clone size: many; CDR3 protein: CSVEEGGGETQYF; CDR3 DNA: TGCAGCGTTGAAGAAGGGGGAGGAGAGACCCAGTACTTC
D gene: NA; J gene: TRBJ1-4; V gene: TRBV4-1; clone size: many; CDR3 protein: CASSHEGNEKLFF; CDR3 DNA: TGCGCCAGCAGCCATGAGGGTAATGAAAAACTGTTTTTT
D gene: NA; J gene: TRBJ2-1; V gene: TRBV5-1; clone size: NA; CDR3 protein: CAGSLGVLVDEQFF; CDR3 DNA: TGCGCCGGCAGCTTGGGGGTACTAGTCGATGAGCAGTTCTTC
D gene: NA; J gene: TRBJ1-5; V gene: TRBV19; clone size: few; CDR3 protein: CASSMEGYNQPQHF; CDR3 DNA: TGTGCCAGTAGTATGGAGGGTTACAATCAGCCCCAGCATTTT
D gene: TRBD1; J gene: TRBJ2-5; V gene: TRBV10-3; clone size: few; CDR3 protein: CAISEGAGTGGLETQYF; CDR3 DNA: TGTGCCATCAGTGAGGGAGCTGGGACAGGGGGCTTAGAGACCCAGTACTTC
D gene: TRBD2; J gene: TRBJ2-3; V gene: TRBV7-2; clone size: many; CDR3 protein: CASSFRLAGVTDTQYF; CDR3 DNA: TGTGCCAGCAGCTTCAGACTAGCGGGGGTTACAGATACGCAGTATTTT
D gene: NA; J gene: TRBJ2-3; V gene: TRBV5-1; clone size: many; CDR3 protein: CASSLETGQTDTQYF; CDR3 DNA: TGCGCCAGCAGCTTGGAAACAGGGCAAACAGATACGCAGTATTTT
D gene: NA; J gene: TRBJ2-7; V gene: TRBV9; clone size: NA; CDR3 protein: CASSPHPKLPGGEQYF; CDR3 DNA: TGTGCCAGCAGCCCGCACCCCAAGCTGCCTGGGGGGGAGCAGTACTTC
D gene: NA; J gene: TRBJ2-7; V gene: TRBV29-1; clone size: NA; CDR3 protein: CSTKQGSEQYF; CDR3 DNA: TGCAGCACGAAACAGGGATCCGAGCAGTACTTC
D gene: NA; J gene: TRBJ2-1; V gene: TRBV10-3; clone size: NA; CDR3 protein: CAISESRGVNEQFF; CDR3 DNA: TGTGCCATCAGTGAGTCGAGAGGCGTCAATGAGCAGTTCTTC
D gene: NA; J gene: TRBJ1-5; V gene: TRBV10-3; clone size: once; CDR3 protein: CATQQGSNQPQHF; CDR3 DNA: TGTGCTACCCAACAGGGAAGCAATCAGCCCCAGCATTTT